This record covers a single T cell receptor beta chain. There is no known antigen for this receptor. It has no much larger one-base neighbor in the sample; base qualities were not kept. The record originates from a study of blood T cell repertoires in COVID-19 (TCRdb year 2020). Regarding the complete study: Samples covering the acute and convalescent phases of COVID-19 were provided by collaborators in the United States, Italy and Spain. The prospective study material was composed of cDNA or gDNA derived from T cells, B-cell-depleted T cells, or PBMCs. The dataset comprised deeply sampled blood TCRbeta repertoires from subjects exposed to, actively infected with, or recovered from COVID-19. The repertoires were released in a freely available public database intended as a resource for research on the immune response to SARS-CoV-2. The samples were drawn from two sources: the first 160 participants of the ongoing ImmuneRACE study, and fewer than 1,500 subjects contributed by 6 global collaborators. Sample metadata almost always included a de-identified subject ID, COVID-19 status, age in years and sex. Where available, HLA class I and class II types were obtained from metadata supplied by the sample provider rather than from assay-based typing. What the authors observed across the whole study: How much clinical and demographic metadata was included differed by source and by participant, and the metadata was provided uncurated.

V is clipped by 7 bases and J by 7 bases, and the sequence between their germline boundaries is 13 bases long. From cysteine to phenylalanine, the CDR3 is 12 amino acids long. Solely the CDR3 DNA is kept, with 36 bases framed from the first base. Via the germline V gene (reference sequence), CDR1 is LNHDA and CDR2 SQIVND. In Seattle, one collaborating source enrolled patients while the infection was active and tracked those patients longitudinally over the course of disease. The collaborating institutions used their own protocols to collect whole blood in K2EDTA tubes. For TCRbeta analysis, collaborators shipped samples in one of three forms: frozen whole blood, isolated PBMCs, or DNA extracted from either of those sample types. TCRbeta CDR3 regions were amplified from genomic DNA using the immunoSEQ Assay, a bias-controlled multiplex PCR. Per the source publication's procedure: The number of nucleated cells in each sample was estimated from the amplification of reference gene primers within the assay. Sequence reads were collapsed and filtered to measure the absolute abundance of every unique TCRbeta CDR3 rearrangement. For each sample, productive Simpson clonality was calculated as the square root of Simpson's diversity index across productive rearrangements. As stored in TCRdb, this immuneACCESS dataset retains in-frame rearrangements with V and J assigned. A fraction of the clones does not appear; measured against another copy, unresolved V genes explain less than half of the discrepancy, and the remainder lacks a known reason. V and J calls and clone size are copied from that table; D and trimming were computed from the DNA. The sample table shows roughly 160,000 clones, and more than 75% are seen once. The ten biggest clones cover about 2.5% of the sample.

The V and J genes are TRBV19 and TRBJ1-2, with no D gene named confidently. This clonotype originated in a woman older than 75 with COVID-19, enrolled during active disease. What was sequenced was peripheral blood. This receptor carries the CDR3 CASMTGLGGYTF. Read as DNA, the sequence is TGTGCCAGTATGACGGGTCTCGGTGGCTACACCTTC.